The rows below give T cell receptor beta chains drawn from one sample of a study of blood T cells in healthy people across ages. TCRdb re-analysed the 5' RACE reads in MiXCR, keeping a single row per CDR3 protein. The sample records under 2 million distinct CDR3 sequences, roughly 32% being singletons. The sequenced sample was blood. The receptor source for this set is a woman in her 30s in good health. Both conserved end residues are part of each CDR3.

TRBV28,NA,CASTHGQLAYEQYF
TRBV28,TRBJ1-2,CASSPRQGYYGYTF
TRBV7-2,TRBJ2-7,CASSLGGKNHEQYF
TRBV5-1,TRBJ1-1,CASSLSNRGGAEAFF
TRBV10-3,TRBJ2-6,CAISGSRTGGANVLTF
TRBV28,TRBJ2-6,CASSYPGQGFRSGANVLTF
TRBV7-8,TRBJ2-1,CASKLRVDRDRDKEEQFF
TRBV5-6,TRBJ2-7,CASSPPGTKPYEQYF
TRBV20-1,TRBJ2-7,CSAPKEGGGPYEQYF
TRBV7-2,TRBJ2-1,CASSFRLAGANEQFF
TRBV28,TRBJ2-5,CASSFLGLDGRSETQYF
TRBV7-9,TRBJ1-2,CASSLGQESYGYTF
TRBV20-1,TRBJ2-3,CSAQAGGQDTQYF
TRBV12-3/TRBV12-4,TRBJ2-1,CASSWDLLFEQFF
TRBV9,TRBJ2-2,CASSVAGVTGELFF
TRBV6-2/TRBV6-3,TRBJ2-7,CASRSAPRDYEQYF
TRBV6-5,TRBJ1-1,CASSYRDRHTEAFF
TRBV20-1,NA,CSARDYLSYEQYF
TRBV4-1,TRBJ1-6,CASSQEGYNSPLHF
TRBV20-1,NA,CSARLSSGSIEQYF
TRBV5-1,TRBJ2-3,CASSGTSRTTDTQYF
TRBV6-2/TRBV6-3,TRBJ2-3,CASSYDRASTDTQYF
TRBV4-1,TRBJ2-2,CASSQDVGRPGELFF
TRBV5-1,TRBJ2-3,CVSSLGTELFVDTQYF
TRBV18,TRBJ2-3,CARDDTQYF
TRBV28,TRBJ2-1,CASRMLWRDQQFF
TRBV5-1,TRBJ2-7,CASSLEPALSYEQYF
TRBV5-1,TRBJ2-5,CASSLDVRYQETQYF